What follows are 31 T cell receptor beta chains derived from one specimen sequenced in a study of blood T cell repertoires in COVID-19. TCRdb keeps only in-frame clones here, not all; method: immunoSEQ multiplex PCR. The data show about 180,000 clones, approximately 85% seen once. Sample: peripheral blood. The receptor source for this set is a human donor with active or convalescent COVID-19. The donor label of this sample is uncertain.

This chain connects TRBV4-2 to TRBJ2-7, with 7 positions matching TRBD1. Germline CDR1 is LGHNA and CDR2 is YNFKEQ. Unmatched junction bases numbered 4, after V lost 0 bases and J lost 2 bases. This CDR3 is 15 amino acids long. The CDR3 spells CASSQDGQDAYEQYF. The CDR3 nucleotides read TGTGCCAGCAGCCAAGACGGACAGGACGCCTACGAGCAGTACTTC.

CDR3 DNA: TGTGCCAGGCAGTCTAGCGGGAATACTTTCCTCGGAGAGACCCAGTACTTC. Translating it yields CARQSSGNTFLGETQYF. The genes are TRBV27 and TRBJ2-5; 9 nucleotides agree with TRBD2. Unmatched junction bases numbered 18, after V lost 9 bases and J lost 4 bases. CDR1 MNHEY and CDR2 SMNVEV come from the germline V gene (reference sequence). The CDR3 runs 17 residues.

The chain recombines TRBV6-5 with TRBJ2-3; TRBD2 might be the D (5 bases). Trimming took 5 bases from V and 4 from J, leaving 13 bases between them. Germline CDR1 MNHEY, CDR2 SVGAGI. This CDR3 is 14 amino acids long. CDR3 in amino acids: CASSLLVPPDTQYF. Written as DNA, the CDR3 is TGTGCCAGCAGTCTACTAGTCCCACCAGATACGCAGTATTTT.

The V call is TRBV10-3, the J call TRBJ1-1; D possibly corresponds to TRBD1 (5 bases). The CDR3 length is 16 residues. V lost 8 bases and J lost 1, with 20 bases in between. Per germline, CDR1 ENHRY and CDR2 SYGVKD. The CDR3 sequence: CAIAQTVNKRNTEAFF. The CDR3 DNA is TGTGCCATCGCTCAGACAGTAAATAAGAGGAACACTGAAGCTTTCTTT.

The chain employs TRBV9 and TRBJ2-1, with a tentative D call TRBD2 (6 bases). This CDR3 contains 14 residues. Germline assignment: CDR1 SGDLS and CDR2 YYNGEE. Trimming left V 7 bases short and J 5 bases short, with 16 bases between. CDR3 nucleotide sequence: TGTGCCAGCTCAACCTCGGGACTGGACAATGAGCAGTTCTTC. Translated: CASSTSGLDNEQFF.

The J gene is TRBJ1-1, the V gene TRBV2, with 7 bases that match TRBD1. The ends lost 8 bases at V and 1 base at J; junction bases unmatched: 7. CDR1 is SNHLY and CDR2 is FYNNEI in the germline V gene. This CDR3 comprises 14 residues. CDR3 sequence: CASGGRGRNTEAFF. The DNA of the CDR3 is TGTGCCAGCGGAGGCAGGGGGAGGAACACTGAAGCTTTCTTT.

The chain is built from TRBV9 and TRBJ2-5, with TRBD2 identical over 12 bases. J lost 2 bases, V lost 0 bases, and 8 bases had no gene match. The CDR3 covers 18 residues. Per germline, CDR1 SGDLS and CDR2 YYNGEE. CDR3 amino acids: CASSVGASGGAPQETQYF. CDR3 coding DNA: TGTGCCAGCAGCGTAGGCGCTAGCGGGGGGGCCCCACAAGAGACCCAGTACTTC.

The CDR3 sequence is CASSLGGFRGTDTQYF. CDR3 in DNA: TGCGCCAGCAGCTTGGGAGGGTTCCGGGGCACAGATACGCAGTATTTT. The chain joins TRBV5-1 to TRBJ2-3; perhaps TRBD2 as D (5 bases). Germline CDR1 reads SGHRS; CDR2 reads YFSETQ. The CDR3 consists of 16 residues. Trimming removed 0 bases at V and 1 base at J, with 12 bases between.

The CDR3: CASSYSRLAGEWYF. For the CDR3, the DNA is TGTGCCAGCAGTTACTCGAGACTAGCGGGAGAGTGGTACTTC. The chain links TRBV6-5 to TRBJ2-7; 12 nucleotides agree with TRBD2. The CDR3 has 14 residues. With V trimmed by 0 bases and J by 12 bases, 6 bases remained unmatched. CDR1 is MNHEY, CDR2 SVGAGI, per germline.

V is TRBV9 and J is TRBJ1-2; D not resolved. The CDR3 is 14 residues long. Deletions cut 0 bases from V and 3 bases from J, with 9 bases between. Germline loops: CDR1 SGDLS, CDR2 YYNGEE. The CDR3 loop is CASSVAEGYYGYTF. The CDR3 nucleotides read TGTGCCAGCAGCGTAGCGGAGGGCTACTATGGCTACACCTTC.

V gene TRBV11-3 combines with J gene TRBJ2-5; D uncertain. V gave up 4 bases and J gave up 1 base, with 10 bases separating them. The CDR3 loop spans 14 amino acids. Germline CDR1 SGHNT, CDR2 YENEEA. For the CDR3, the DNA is TGTGCCAGCAGCTCTACGTCCTTCCAAGAGACCCAGTACTTC. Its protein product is CASSSTSFQETQYF. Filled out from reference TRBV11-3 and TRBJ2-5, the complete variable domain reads EAGVVQSPRYKIIEKKQPVAFWCNPISGHNTLYWYLQNLGQGPELLIRYENEEAVDDSQLPKDRFSAERLKGVDSTLKIQPAELGDSAVYLCASSSTSFQETQYFGPGTRLLVL.

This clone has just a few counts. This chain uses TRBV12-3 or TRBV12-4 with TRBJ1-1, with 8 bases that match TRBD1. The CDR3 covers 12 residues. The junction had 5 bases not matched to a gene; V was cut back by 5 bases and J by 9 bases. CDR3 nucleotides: TGTGCCAGCAGTCAGGGACAGGCAAAAGCTTTCTTT. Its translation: CASSQGQAKAFF.

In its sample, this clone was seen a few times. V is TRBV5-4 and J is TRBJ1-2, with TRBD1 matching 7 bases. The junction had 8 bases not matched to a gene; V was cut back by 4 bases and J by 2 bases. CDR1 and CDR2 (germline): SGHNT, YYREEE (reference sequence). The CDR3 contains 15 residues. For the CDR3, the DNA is TGTGCCAGCAGCCGGCAACGACAGGGCAACTATGGCTACACCTTC. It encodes CASSRQRQGNYGYTF.

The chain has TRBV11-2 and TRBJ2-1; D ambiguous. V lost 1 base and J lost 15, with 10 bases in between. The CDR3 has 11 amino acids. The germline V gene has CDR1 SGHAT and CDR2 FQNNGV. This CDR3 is CASSLAPTLFF. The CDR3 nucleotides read TGTGCCAGCAGCTTAGCCCCGACTTTGTTCTTC.

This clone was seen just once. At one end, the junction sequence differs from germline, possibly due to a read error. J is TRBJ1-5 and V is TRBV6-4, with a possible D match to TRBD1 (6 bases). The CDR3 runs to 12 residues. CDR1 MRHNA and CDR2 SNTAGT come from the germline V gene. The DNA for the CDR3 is TGCGGTGGGGGGGGCCGGGATCAGCCCCAGCATTTT. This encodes CGGGGRDQPQHF.

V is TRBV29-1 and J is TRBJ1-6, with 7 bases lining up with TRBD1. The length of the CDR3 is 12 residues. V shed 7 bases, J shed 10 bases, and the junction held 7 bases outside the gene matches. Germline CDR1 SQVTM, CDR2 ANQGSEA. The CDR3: CSASDRQSPLHF. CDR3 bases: TGCAGCGCCTCGGACAGGCAATCACCCCTCCACTTT. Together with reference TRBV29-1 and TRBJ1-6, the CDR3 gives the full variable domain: SAVISQKPSRDICQRGTSLTIQCQVDSQVTMMFWYRQQPGQSLTLIATANQGSEATYESGFVIDKFPISRPNLTFSTLTVSNMSPEDSSIYLCSASDRQSPLHFGNGTRLTVT.

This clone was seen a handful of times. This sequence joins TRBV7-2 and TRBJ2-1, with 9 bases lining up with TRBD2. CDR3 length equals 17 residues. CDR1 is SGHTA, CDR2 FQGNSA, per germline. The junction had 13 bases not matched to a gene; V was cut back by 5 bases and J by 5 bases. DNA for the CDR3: TGTGCCAGCAGCGACTGGGGACGGCGGGGGGGCGACAATGAGCAGTTCTTC. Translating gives CASSDWGRRGGDNEQFF.

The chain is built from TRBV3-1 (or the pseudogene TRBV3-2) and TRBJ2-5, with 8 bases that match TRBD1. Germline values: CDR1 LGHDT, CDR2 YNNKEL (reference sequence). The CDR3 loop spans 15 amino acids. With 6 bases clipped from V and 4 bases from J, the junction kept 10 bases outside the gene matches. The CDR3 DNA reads TGTGCCAGCAGTAAGGGGGCAGGGGGCGGAGAGACCCAGTACTTC. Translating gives CASSKGAGGGETQYF.

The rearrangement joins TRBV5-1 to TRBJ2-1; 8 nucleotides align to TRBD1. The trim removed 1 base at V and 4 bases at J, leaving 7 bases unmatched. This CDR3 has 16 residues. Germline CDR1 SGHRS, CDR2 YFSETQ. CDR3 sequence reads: CASSLSSGQAYNEQFF. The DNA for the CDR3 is TGCGCCAGCAGCTTGTCTTCGGGACAGGCTTACAATGAGCAGTTCTTC.

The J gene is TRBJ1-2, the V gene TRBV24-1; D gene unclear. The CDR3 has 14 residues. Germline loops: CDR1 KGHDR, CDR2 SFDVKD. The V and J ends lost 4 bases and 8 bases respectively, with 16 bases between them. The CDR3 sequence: CATSERGSSGGYTF. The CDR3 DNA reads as TGTGCCACCAGTGAACGTGGGTCCAGCGGGGGCTACACCTTC.

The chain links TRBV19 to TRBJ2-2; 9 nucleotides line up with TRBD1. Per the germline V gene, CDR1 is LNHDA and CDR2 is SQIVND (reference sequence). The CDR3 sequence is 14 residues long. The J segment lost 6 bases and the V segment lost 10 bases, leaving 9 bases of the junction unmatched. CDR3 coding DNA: TGTGCCACTTCGGACAGGGGCGCCTCCGGGGAGCTGTTTTTT. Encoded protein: CATSDRGASGELFF.

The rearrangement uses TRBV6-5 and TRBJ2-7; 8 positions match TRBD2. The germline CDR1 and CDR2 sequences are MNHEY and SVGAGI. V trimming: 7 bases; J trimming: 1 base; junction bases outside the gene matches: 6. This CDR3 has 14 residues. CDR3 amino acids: CASKGTSVSYEQYF. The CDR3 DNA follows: TGTGCCAGCAAGGGGACTAGTGTTTCCTACGAGCAGTACTTC.

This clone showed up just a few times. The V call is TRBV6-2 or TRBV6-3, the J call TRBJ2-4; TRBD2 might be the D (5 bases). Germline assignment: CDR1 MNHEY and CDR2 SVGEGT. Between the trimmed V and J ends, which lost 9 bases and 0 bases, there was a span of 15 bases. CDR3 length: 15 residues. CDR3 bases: TGTGCCAGTAGCGTCCTGGCCCTAGCCAAAAACATTCAGTACTTC. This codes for CASSVLALAKNIQYF.

CDR3: CATSDLSASGIADTQYF. CDR3 DNA sequence: TGTGCCACCAGTGATTTGTCGGCTAGCGGGATTGCAGATACGCAGTATTTT. The rearrangement links TRBV24-1 to TRBJ2-3; 9 nucleotides align to TRBD2. Germline CDR1 reads KGHDR; CDR2 reads SFDVKD. V lost 0 bases and J lost 4; bases outside the gene matches: 7. This CDR3 spans 17 amino acids.

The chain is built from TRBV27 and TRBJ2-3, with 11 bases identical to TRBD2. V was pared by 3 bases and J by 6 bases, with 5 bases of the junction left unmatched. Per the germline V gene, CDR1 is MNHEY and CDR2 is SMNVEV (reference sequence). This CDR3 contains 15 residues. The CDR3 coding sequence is TGTGCCAGCAGTTTGGTAGCGGGGGGGCTCGATACGCAGTATTTT. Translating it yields CASSLVAGGLDTQYF.

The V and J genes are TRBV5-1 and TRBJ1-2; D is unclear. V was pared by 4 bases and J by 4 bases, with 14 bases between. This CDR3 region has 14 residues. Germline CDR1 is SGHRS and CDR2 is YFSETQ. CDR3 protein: CASSPGPEGYGYTF. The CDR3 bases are TGCGCCAGCAGCCCTGGACCCGAGGGCTATGGCTACACCTTC.

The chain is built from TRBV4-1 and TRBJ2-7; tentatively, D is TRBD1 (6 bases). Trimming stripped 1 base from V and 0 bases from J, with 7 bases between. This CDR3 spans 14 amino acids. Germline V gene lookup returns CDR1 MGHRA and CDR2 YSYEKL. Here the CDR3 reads CASSQADSSYEQYF. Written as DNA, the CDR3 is TGCGCCAGCAGCCAAGCGGACAGCTCCTACGAGCAGTACTTC.

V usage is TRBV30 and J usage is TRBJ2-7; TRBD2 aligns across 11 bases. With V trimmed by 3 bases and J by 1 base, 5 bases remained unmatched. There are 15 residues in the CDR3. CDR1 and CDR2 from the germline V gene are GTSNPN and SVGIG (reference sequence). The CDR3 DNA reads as TGTGCCTGGAGGCCTAGCGGGAGGTCATCCTACGAGCAGTACTTC. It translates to CAWRPSGRSSYEQYF.

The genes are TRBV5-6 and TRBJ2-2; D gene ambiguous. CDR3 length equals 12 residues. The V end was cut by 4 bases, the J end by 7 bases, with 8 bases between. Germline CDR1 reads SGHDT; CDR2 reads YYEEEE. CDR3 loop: CASSLADGELFF. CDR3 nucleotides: TGTGCCAGCAGCCTCGCGGACGGGGAGCTGTTTTTT.

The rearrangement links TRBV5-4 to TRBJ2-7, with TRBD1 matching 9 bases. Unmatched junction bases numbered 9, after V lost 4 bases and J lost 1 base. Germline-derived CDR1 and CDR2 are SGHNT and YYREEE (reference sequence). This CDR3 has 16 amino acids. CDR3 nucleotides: TGTGCCAGCAGCCCCGGGACAGGGACCCTTTCCTACGAGCAGTACTTC. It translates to CASSPGTGTLSYEQYF. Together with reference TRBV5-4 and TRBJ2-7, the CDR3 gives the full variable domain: ETGVTQSPTHLIKTRGQQVTLRCSSQSGHNTVSWYQQALGQGPQFIFQYYREEENGRGNFPPRFSGLQFPNYSSELNVNALELDDSALYLCASSPGTGTLSYEQYFGPGTRLTVT.

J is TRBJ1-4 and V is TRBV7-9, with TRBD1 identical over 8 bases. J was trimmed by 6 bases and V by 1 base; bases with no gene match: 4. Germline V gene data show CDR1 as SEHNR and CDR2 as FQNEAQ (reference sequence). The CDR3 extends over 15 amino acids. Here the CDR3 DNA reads TGTGCCAGCAGCTTAGGGACAGGGAGGTATGAAAAACTGTTTTTT. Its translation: CASSLGTGRYEKLFF.